These T cell receptor beta chains were read from a single sample in a study of T cell responses to AZD1222 COVID-19 vaccine. Clones were sequenced by immunoSEQ multiplex PCR, and TCRdb holds only the in-frame ones, with some missing. This table has 110,000 or so clones, approximately 87% appearing once. This sample comprised peripheral blood, obtained on day 0 of AZD1222 vaccination. The receptors shown here come from an adult in good health. Each CDR3 is given with its conserved first and last residue. Size is stated for part of the rows, as once, few or many counts, or as a class when the clone is expanded.

v_call	j_call	clone_size	cdr3_aa
TRBV5-1	TRBJ2-1	once	CASSFGGYDEQFF
TRBV7-2	TRBJ1-2	.	CASSLVTGDYGYTF
TRBV25-1	TRBJ1-1	.	CASSGETGKTRAFF
TRBV18	TRBJ2-4	.	CASSPGGTKNIQYF
TRBV18	TRBJ1-6	.	CASSTTGGMTYNSPLHF
TRBV3-1/TRBV3-2	TRBJ1-2	once	CASSPEGGLPDGYTF
TRBV28	TRBJ2-3	.	CASSSGQTTDTQYF
TRBV4-3	TRBJ1-2	.	CASSQDVEAYYGYTF
TRBV4-2	TRBJ1-1	.	CASSPFSETIEAFF
TRBV11-2	TRBJ2-7	.	CASSRGSGSWYEQYF
TRBV19	TRBJ2-5	.	CASSIGGPQETQYF
TRBV6-1	TRBJ1-1	.	CASSEAFRSGTAFF
TRBV28	TRBJ2-7	.	CASSRLDKSYEQYF
TRBV5-4	TRBJ2-7	.	CASSTPGQASYEQYF
TRBV2	TRBJ2-2	once	CASRDGSRAGELFF
TRBV29-1	TRBJ2-3	once	CSVQRVLSTDTQYF
TRBV30	TRBJ2-2	.	CAWSGSGTGELFF
TRBV5-1	TRBJ2-4	.	CASSPRSGRGIDIQYF
TRBV2	TRBJ1-4	few	CASSERGDEKLFF
TRBV15	TRBJ2-6	.	CATSAWGSGANTGANVLTF
TRBV7-9	TRBJ2-2	.	CASSLGTANTGELFF
TRBV6-6	TRBJ1-6	.	CASRRGLGSPLHF
TRBV2	TRBJ1-1	.	CATRQGRNTEAFF
TRBV19	TRBJ2-1	.	CASSNRGGDEQFF
TRBV19	TRBJ1-5	.	CASSAGQGGKPQHF
TRBV6-5	TRBJ1-1	.	CASTDRGMSTEAFF
TRBV5-4	TRBJ1-2	.	CASSQDGNYGYTF
TRBV30	TRBJ2-5	.	CAWSGLLETQYF
TRBV2	TRBJ2-7	.	CASSYGGRNEQYF
TRBV29-1	TRBJ2-2	.	CSVAEEAANTGELFF
TRBV5-1	TRBJ2-5	few	CASSLDGETQYF
TRBV5-4	TRBJ1-2	.	CASSPERGEGYGYTF
TRBV28	TRBJ1-5	.	CASSLWGQNQPQHF
TRBV28	TRBJ1-5	.	CVSSLRTGTGQPQHF
TRBV7-2	TRBJ1-5	.	CASSISWGDQPQHF
TRBV6-2/TRBV6-3	TRBJ2-6	.	CASSPWGSGANVLTF
TRBV18	TRBJ2-5	.	CASSPQRQETQYF
TRBV12-3/TRBV12-4	TRBJ1-1	few	CASNRDTYTEAFF
TRBV6-6	TRBJ1-6	.	CASSPKQGSSPLHF
TRBV5-5	TRBJ1-6	.	CASSLGIQGPPLHF
TRBV4-1	TRBJ2-1	.	CASSLEPGTASSYNEQFF
TRBV28	TRBJ1-6	.	CASSLLSGPLHF